The rows below give T cell receptor beta chains drawn from one sample of a study of identical twins. TCRdb called the 5' RACE reads again in MiXCR, with one record for every CDR3 protein. Of 550,000 to 700,000 distinct CDR3 sequences in the sample, 21% are singletons; the top ten hold 4% to 4.5%. This sample was shared with a second study, whose subject was T cells expressing NK-cell markers.

Sequenced: PBMCs. All receptors come from a woman younger than 35 in good health. Each CDR3 is given without its conserved first and last residue. A D gene is named only where the DNA matches it firmly.

V gene,D gene,CDR3 protein
TRBV6-5,NA,ASSYSPPQGNSPLH
TRBV20-1,TRBD2,SANSGGGNEQF
TRBV6-1,TRBD1,ASSRTPDREDEKLF
TRBV5-1,NA,ASSLVAPSSYEQY
TRBV4-3,NA,ASSQATGGLKQF
TRBV10-3,TRBD1,AISDLDRGADTQY
TRBV27,TRBD2,ASSLMAGGRNEQF
TRBV20-1,NA,SAGRQVNEQY
TRBV7-9,NA,ASSFPGVYEQY
TRBV20-1,NA,SASLSSYNEQF
TRBV20-1,NA,SARQHSSGNTIY
TRBV4-3,TRBD2,ASSQGPGLGVSDTQY
TRBV7-3,NA,ASSSDRFSTDTQY
TRBV5-1,NA,ASSLDGALTDTQY
TRBV7-2,NA,ASSSIDSTGELF
TRBV6-1,TRBD2,ASSERGDTGELF